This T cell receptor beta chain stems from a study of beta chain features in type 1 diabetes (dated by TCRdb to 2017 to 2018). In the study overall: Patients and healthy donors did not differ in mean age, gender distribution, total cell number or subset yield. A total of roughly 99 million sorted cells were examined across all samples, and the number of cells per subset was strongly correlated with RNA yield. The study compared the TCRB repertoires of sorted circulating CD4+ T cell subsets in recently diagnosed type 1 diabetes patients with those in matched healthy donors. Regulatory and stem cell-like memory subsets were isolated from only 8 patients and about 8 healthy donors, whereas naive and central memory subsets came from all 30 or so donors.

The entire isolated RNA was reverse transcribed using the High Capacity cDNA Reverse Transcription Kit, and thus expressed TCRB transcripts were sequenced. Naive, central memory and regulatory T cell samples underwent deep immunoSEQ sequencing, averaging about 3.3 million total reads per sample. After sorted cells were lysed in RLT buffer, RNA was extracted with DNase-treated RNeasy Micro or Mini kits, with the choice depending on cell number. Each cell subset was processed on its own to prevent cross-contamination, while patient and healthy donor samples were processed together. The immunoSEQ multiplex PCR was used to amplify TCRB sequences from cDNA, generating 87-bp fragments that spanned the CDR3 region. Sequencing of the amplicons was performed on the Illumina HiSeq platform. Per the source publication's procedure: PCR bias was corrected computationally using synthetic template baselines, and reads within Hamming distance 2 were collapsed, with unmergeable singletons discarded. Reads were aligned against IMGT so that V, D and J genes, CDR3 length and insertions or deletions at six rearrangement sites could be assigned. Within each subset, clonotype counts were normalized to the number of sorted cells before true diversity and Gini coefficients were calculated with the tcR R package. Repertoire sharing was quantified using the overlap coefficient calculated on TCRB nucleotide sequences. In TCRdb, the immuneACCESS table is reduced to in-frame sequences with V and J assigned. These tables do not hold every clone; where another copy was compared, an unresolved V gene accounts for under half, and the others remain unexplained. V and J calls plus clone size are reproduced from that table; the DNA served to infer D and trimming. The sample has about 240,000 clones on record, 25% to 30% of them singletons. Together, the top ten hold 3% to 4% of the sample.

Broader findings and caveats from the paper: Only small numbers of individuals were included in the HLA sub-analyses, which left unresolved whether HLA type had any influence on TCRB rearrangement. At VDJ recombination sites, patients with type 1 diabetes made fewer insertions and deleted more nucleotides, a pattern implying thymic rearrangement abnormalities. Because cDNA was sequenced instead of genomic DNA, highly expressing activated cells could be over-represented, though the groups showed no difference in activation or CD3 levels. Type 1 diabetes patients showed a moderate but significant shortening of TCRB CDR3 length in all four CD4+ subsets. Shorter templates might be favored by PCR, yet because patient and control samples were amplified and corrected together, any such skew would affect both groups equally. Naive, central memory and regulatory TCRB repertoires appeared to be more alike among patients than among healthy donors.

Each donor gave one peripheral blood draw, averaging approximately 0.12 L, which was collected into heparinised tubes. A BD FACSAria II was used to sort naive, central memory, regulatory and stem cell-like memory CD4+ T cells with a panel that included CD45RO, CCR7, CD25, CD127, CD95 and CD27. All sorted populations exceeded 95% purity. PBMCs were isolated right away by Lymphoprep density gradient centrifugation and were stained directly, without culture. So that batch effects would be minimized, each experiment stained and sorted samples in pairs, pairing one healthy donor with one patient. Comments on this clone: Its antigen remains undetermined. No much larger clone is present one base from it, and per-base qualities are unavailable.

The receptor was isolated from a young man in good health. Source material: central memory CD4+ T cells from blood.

The CDR3 region: CASSGDTNTEAFF. The DNA sequence is as follows: TGTGCCAGCAGTGGGGACACGAACACTGAAGCTTTCTTT. This chain joins TRBV25-1 to TRBJ1-1; matching of 6 bases hints at TRBD1 as the D gene. The CDR3 runs 13 residues from the cysteine to the phenylalanine. Here the CDR3 DNA is all that survives: 39 bases in frame from base 1. Per the germline V gene, MGHDK is the CDR1 and SYGVNS is the CDR2. At the junction V is shortened by 4 bases and J by 1 base, with 7 bases in between.